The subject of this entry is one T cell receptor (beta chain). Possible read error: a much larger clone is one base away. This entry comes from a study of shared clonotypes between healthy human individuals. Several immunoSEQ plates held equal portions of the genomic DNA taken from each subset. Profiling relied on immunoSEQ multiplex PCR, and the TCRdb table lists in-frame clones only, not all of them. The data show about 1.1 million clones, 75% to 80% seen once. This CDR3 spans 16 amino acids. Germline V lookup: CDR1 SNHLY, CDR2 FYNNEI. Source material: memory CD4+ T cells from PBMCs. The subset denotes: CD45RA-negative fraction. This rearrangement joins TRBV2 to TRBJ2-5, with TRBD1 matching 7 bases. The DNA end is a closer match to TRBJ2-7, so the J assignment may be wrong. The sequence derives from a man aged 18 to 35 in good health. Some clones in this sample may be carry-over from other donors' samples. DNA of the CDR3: TGCGCCAGCAGTGATCGACCGGGACAGAGCTCCTACGAGCAGTACTTC. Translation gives CASSDRPGQSSYEQYF.